These T cell receptor beta chains were read from a single sample in a study of lymphopenia after photon versus proton radiotherapy. Some clones are missing from TCRdb's copy, which holds only in-frame ones; the method was immunoSEQ multiplex PCR. The sample consists of approximately 25,000 clones, roughly 87% of them appearing once. Sequencing was performed on peripheral blood, taken from a patient treated with photon-based radiotherapy. These receptors came from a man between 50 and 59 years old with gastric cancer. Both conserved end residues are part of each CDR3. The order of the fields is clone size, V gene, D gene, J gene, CDR3 DNA, CDR3 protein. The D gene is left open where the match is weak. Clone size appears in some rows only: once, few, many, or a class for an expanded clone.

>NA|TRBV19|TRBD2|TRBJ2-1
TGTGCCAGTAGGAGACTAGCGGGGCTCAATGAGCAGTTCTTC
CASRRLAGLNEQFF
>NA|TRBV10-3|NA|TRBJ1-5
TGTGCCATCAGTGAGGGACCGACATTCAATCAGCCCCAGCATTTT
CAISEGPTFNQPQHF
>NA|TRBV27|TRBD2|TRBJ2-5
TGTGCCAGCAGTCCGGGACTACGACAAGAGACCCAGTACTTC
CASSPGLRQETQYF
>NA|TRBV6-6|TRBD1|TRBJ2-7
TGTGCCAGCAGCGTTGGACAGGGAGTTACCGAGCAGTACTTC
CASSVGQGVTEQYF
>few|TRBV4-2|NA|TRBJ2-7
TGTGCCAGCAGCCAAGATCTTGGACCCCACTCGGACTACGAGCAGTACTTC
CASSQDLGPHSDYEQYF
>NA|TRBV5-6|NA|TRBJ2-3
TGTGCCAGCAGCTTGGGGGACATGTCTAGCACAGATACGCAGTATTTT
CASSLGDMSSTDTQYF
>NA|TRBV7-3|NA|TRBJ2-5
TGTGCCAGCAGCTTAAACGGCCCGCGACAAGAGACCCAGTACTTC
CASSLNGPRQETQYF
>NA|TRBV7-2|NA|TRBJ2-1
TGTGCCAGCAGCTTAGTTGGTAGGACCTACAATGAGCAGTTCTTC
CASSLVGRTYNEQFF
>NA|TRBV30|TRBD1|TRBJ1-2
TGTGCCTGGATCACGCCGGGACAGGGAACCTATGGCTACACCTTC
CAWITPGQGTYGYTF
>NA|TRBV11-3|NA|TRBJ1-1
TGTGCCAGCAGCAGACAGGTAAACACTGAAGCTTTCTTT
CASSRQVNTEAFF
>NA|TRBV19|TRBD1|TRBJ2-7
TGTGCCAGTAGTAGCCCTCAGGGGGCCTACTCCTACGAGCAGTACTTC
CASSSPQGAYSYEQYF